This note documents a single T cell receptor (beta chain) sequence. The sample belongs to a study of response to subunit inactivated influenza vaccine. In germline, CDR1 is SGHRS, CDR2 YFSETQ. The CDR3 extends over 16 amino acids. V was shortened by 0 bases and J by 1 base, with 13 bases between the two germline ends. TCRdb ran MiXCR on the RT-PCR reads and lists one entry per CDR3 protein. In the table there are 300,000 to 350,000 distinct CDR3 sequences, less than 25% of which are singletons. The chain combines TRBV5-1 with TRBJ1-1; possible D gene TRBD1, 6 bases. The sequenced sample was PBMCs from blood, obtained around 22 months after vaccination. This sequence was found in a man between 50 and 75 years old who received an inactivated influenza vaccine. CDR3 loop: CASSLGDLGGNTEAFF. As DNA, the CDR3 is TGCGCCAGCAGCTTGGGAGATTTAGGGGGGAACACTGAAGCTTTCTTT.